This paragraph covers one TCR beta chain sequence. Its antigen is not identified. The protocol was immunoSEQ multiplex PCR, while the TCRdb copy is restricted to in-frame clones and leaves out a portion. This table has more than 75,000 clones, under 85% appearing once. These data are taken from a study of radiotherapy plus CTLA-4 blockade in lung cancer. Study in general: Patients showed objective responses in under 20% of cases, and disease control was achieved by about 31%.

V shed 6 bases and J 8 bases; nucleotides not matched to a gene: 9. The CDR3 loop spans 13 amino acids. Germline V gene sequence: CDR1 SNHLY, CDR2 FYNNEI. Notes on the study in general: After treatment with radiotherapy plus ipilimumab, TCR clones that came from the tumor expanded in blood. Dynamics of early blood T cell clones, together with interferon-beta, were reportedly the best predictors of response.

The sequencing here drew on peripheral blood, taken from a patient treated with radiotherapy plus ipilimumab. V gene TRBV2 combines with J gene TRBJ1-2, with 7 bases fitting TRBD1. The sequence derives from a human donor with non-small cell lung cancer who had a partial response to radiotherapy plus ipilimumab. Some clones in this sample may be carry-over from other donors' samples. In DNA, the CDR3 is TGTGCCAGCAGGGGGGACAGCTTGGGAGGCTACACCTTC. This codes for CASRGDSLGGYTF.